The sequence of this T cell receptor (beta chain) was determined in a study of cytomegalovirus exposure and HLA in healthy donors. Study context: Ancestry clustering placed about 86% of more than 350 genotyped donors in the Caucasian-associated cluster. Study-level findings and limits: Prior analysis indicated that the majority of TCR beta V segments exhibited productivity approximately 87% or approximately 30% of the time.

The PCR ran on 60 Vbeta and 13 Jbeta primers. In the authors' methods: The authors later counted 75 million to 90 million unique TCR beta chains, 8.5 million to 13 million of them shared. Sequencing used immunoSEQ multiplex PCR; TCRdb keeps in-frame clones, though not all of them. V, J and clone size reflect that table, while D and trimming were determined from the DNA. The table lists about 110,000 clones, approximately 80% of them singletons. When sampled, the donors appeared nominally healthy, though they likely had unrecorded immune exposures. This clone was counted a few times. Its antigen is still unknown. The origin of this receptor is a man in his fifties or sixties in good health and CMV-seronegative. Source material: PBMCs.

The DNA of the CDR3 is TGCAGCGTTGAGTACGGAGAGACCCAGTACTTC. This encodes CSVEYGETQYF. The V call is TRBV29-1, the J call TRBJ2-5, with D hard to call. Per germline, CDR1 SQVTM and CDR2 ANQGSEA. The CDR3 runs to 11 residues. V lost 3 bases and J lost 4, with 6 bases in between.